The TCR beta chain described here comes from a study of blood T cell repertoires in COVID-19. Study overall: Samples representing acute and convalescent COVID-19 were sourced from the United States, Italy and Spain. T cells, B-cell-depleted T cells, or PBMCs provided the cDNA or gDNA that served as material.

TCRdb keeps only in-frame clones here, not all; method: immunoSEQ multiplex PCR. The data show under 200,000 clones, with more than 75% seen just once and more than 2% held by the top ten. V gave up 5 bases and J gave up 0 bases, with 14 bases separating them. This CDR3 has 15 residues. Germline loops: CDR1 MNHEY, CDR2 SMNVEV (reference sequence). This TCR derives from a man aged 50 or older who had recovered from COVID-19. The chain carries TRBV27 and TRBJ2-7; perhaps TRBD2 as D (6 bases). Material for sequencing was peripheral blood. CDR3 region: CASSRLTSLSYEQYF. The CDR3 bases are TGTGCCAGCAGTCGACTGACTAGTCTCTCCTACGAGCAGTACTTC.